The 31 T cell receptor beta chains below come from one sample, sequenced in a study of Ad26.COV2.S vaccination and SARS-CoV-2 variants. Sample treatment: some 19 received Ad26.COV2.S at low or high dose, single or two shots; roughly 5 received placebo; per-sample allocation not given. Sampling occurred on day 63 after the first vaccine or placebo injection. The repertoire was sequenced with immunoSEQ multiplex PCR; TCRdb's copy has only in-frame clones and lacks some. This sample has some 300,000 clones, with more than 70% found just once. Sequencing used peripheral blood, obtained in a trial of Ad26.COV2.S vaccine versus placebo. Receptors were obtained from a person between 18 and 65 years old who received the Ad26.COV2.S COVID-19 vaccine or a placebo.

The J gene is TRBJ2-7, the V gene TRBV2, with D perhaps TRBD2 (6 bases). Trimming left V 6 bases short and J 4 bases short, with 13 bases between. Germline V lookup: CDR1 SNHLY, CDR2 FYNNEI. The CDR3 has 13 residues. Here the CDR3 reads CASSRDFSYEQYF. In DNA, the CDR3 is TGTGCCAGCAGCCGGGACTTTTCTTACGAGCAGTACTTC.

The table lists this clone with a count of one. The chain is built from TRBV30 and TRBJ2-1; perhaps D is TRBD1 or TRBD2 (5 bases each). There are 17 residues in the CDR3. The V end was cut by 6 bases, the J end by 0 bases, with 21 bases between. Germline V gene data show CDR1 as GTSNPN and CDR2 as SVGIG (reference sequence). DNA for the CDR3: TGTGCCTGCCTACTTCTGGCAGGGAGTTCCTCCTACAATGAGCAGTTCTTC. Protein: CACLLLAGSSSYNEQFF.

The chain uses TRBV3-1 (or the pseudogene TRBV3-2) and TRBJ1-5; 8 bases fit TRBD1. The junction had 3 bases not matched to a gene; V was cut back by 4 bases and J by 4 bases. Germline loops: CDR1 LGHDT, CDR2 YNNKEL (reference sequence). CDR3 length: 14 amino acids. This CDR3 reads CASSRQGQNQPQHF. DNA of the CDR3: TGTGCCAGCAGCCGACAGGGGCAAAATCAGCCCCAGCATTTT.

The V gene is TRBV18, the J gene TRBJ1-1, with 8 bases matching TRBD1. The CDR3 loop spans 14 amino acids. Trimming cost V 5 bases and J 5 bases; bases outside gene matches: 7. Germline values: CDR1 KGHSH, CDR2 LQKENI. CDR3 nucleotides: TGTGCCAGCTCAGAAACAGGGGGGGATACTGAAGCTTTCTTT. Residues: CASSETGGDTEAFF. The full variable domain, rest sourced from reference TRBV18 and TRBJ1-1, is NAGVMQNPRHLVRRRGQEARLRCSPMKGHSHVYWYRQLPEEGLKFMVYLQKENIIDESGMPKERFSAEFPKEGPSILRIQQVVRGDSAAYFCASSETGGDTEAFFGQGTRLTVV.

This chain links TRBV10-3 with TRBJ1-1; D is perhaps TRBD1 (5 bases). Trimming cost V 6 bases and J 4 bases, with 15 bases left between them. Germline values: CDR1 ENHRY, CDR2 SYGVKD. The CDR3 runs to 14 residues. CDR3 amino acids: CAISRDPLTTEAFF. The CDR3 region has the DNA TGTGCCATCAGCAGGGACCCCTTGACCACTGAAGCTTTCTTT.

V and J are TRBV5-4 and TRBJ2-5; 7 nucleotides align to TRBD2. The germline V gene has CDR1 SGHNT and CDR2 YYREEE (reference sequence). This CDR3 comprises 14 residues. The ends lost 2 bases at V and 5 bases at J; junction bases unmatched: 6. The CDR3: CASSLGTKSETQYF. The DNA of the CDR3 is TGTGCCAGCAGCTTAGGGACTAAATCGGAGACCCAGTACTTC.

This rearrangement joins TRBV6-6 to TRBJ1-2, with no clear D. This CDR3 comprises 15 residues. The germline gives CDR1 MNHNY, CDR2 SVGAGI (reference sequence). Trimming pared 2 bases from V and 5 bases from J, leaving 15 bases between. The CDR3 coding sequence is TGTGCCAGCAGTTACAAGGGCAGGTTAATATATGGCTACACCTTC. Amino acids: CASSYKGRLIYGYTF.

The CDR3 nucleotides read TGTGCCAGCAGCCTGTTGAGCGGGGGGCTAGAGACCCAGTACTTC. It translates to CASSLLSGGLETQYF. The chain carries TRBV3-1 (or the pseudogene TRBV3-2) and TRBJ2-5, with 9 positions matching TRBD2. Trimming took 4 bases from V and 4 from J; bases not matched to a gene: 7. Germline loops: CDR1 LGHDT, CDR2 YNNKEL (reference sequence). This CDR3 is 15 amino acids long.

V is TRBV6-2 or TRBV6-3 and J is TRBJ1-1; possible D gene TRBD1, 6 bases. The CDR3 runs to 14 residues. Between the trimmed V and J ends, which lost 2 bases and 5 bases, there was a span of 12 bases. Germline V CDR1 and CDR2: MNHEY, SVGEGT. CDR3 in DNA: TGTGCCAGCAGTTACCCCGACAGGAGGACTGAAGCTTTCTTT. Protein: CASSYPDRRTEAFF.

As DNA, the CDR3 is TGTGCCAGTAGTACATCGACAGAATTAGGTTCACCCCTCCACTTT. Protein sequence: CASSTSTELGSPLHF. The genes are TRBV19 and TRBJ1-6; D may be TRBD1 (5 bases). V was trimmed by 4 bases and J by 9 bases, leaving 16 bases between them. The CDR3 has 15 residues. The germline gives CDR1 LNHDA, CDR2 SQIVND (reference sequence).

This chain joins TRBV9 and TRBJ1-1; D is unresolved. V lost 4 bases, J lost 3 bases, and 13 bases lay in between. This CDR3 is 14 amino acids long. Germline CDR1 reads SGDLS; CDR2 reads YYNGEE. CDR3 region: CASSPRTGYTEAFF. The CDR3 coding sequence is TGTGCCAGCAGCCCCCGGACGGGGTACACTGAAGCTTTCTTT.

The chain combines TRBV20-1 with TRBJ1-2; 7 bases match TRBD1. This CDR3 region has 11 residues. Germline CDR1 DFQATT, CDR2 SNEGSKA (reference sequence). V dropped 6 bases and J dropped 8; count of bases not matched to a gene: 6. The CDR3 bases are TGCAGTGCGTACGACAGGGAAGGCTACACCTTC. Translating gives CSAYDREGYTF.

J is TRBJ2-7 and V is TRBV18; 11 nucleotides line up with TRBD1. The germline V gene encodes CDR1 KGHSH and CDR2 LQKENI. J lost 4 bases, V lost 4 bases, and 3 bases had no gene match. This CDR3 region has 14 residues. The chain's CDR3 is CASSRGQGAYEQYF. The CDR3 region has the DNA TGTGCCAGCTCACGAGGACAGGGGGCTTACGAGCAGTACTTC.

V and J are TRBV6-1 and TRBJ1-2; 9 bases align to TRBD1. V shed 2 bases, J shed 6 bases, and the junction held 13 bases outside the gene matches. Looked up from germline, CDR1 is MNHNS and CDR2 is SASEGT. This CDR3 is built from 17 residues. The CDR3 region has the DNA TGTGCCAGCAGTGAAAACCCAGGGACAGGGATCAATCATGGCTACACCTTC. Amino acids: CASSENPGTGINHGYTF.

The J gene is TRBJ2-2, the V gene TRBV5-6; TRBD2 aligns across 10 bases. V shed 4 bases, J shed 5 bases, and the junction held 17 bases outside the gene matches. The CDR3 sequence is 19 residues long. Germline lookup yields CDR1 SGHDT and CDR2 YYEEEE. This CDR3 reads CASSMGLARGVGDTGELFF. The CDR3 DNA sequence: TGTGCCAGCAGCATGGGACTAGCGAGGGGTGTTGGGGATACCGGGGAGCTGTTTTTT.

This chain links TRBV7-6 with TRBJ1-2; 10 bases are shared with TRBD1. CDR3 length: 14 amino acids. CDR1 is SGHVS, CDR2 FNYEAQ, per germline. Trimming removed 5 bases from V and 6 bases from J; junction bases left unmatched: 6. The CDR3 nucleotides read TGTGCCAGCAGCCTAGACAGGGGGCCTAATGGCTACACCTTC. Translation gives CASSLDRGPNGYTF. Complete variable domain (other parts from reference TRBV7-6 and TRBJ1-2): GAGVSQSPRYKVTKRGQDVALRCDPISGHVSLYWYRQALGQGPEFLTYFNYEAQQDKSGLPNDRFSAERPEGSISTLTIQRTEQRDSAMYRCASSLDRGPNGYTFGSGTRLTVV.

This rearrangement joins TRBV3-1 (or the pseudogene TRBV3-2) to TRBJ2-3, with a tentative D call TRBD2 (6 bases). V lost 1 base, J lost 0 bases, and 11 bases lay in between. Germline V gene lookup returns CDR1 LGHDT and CDR2 YNNKEL (reference sequence). CDR3 length equals 16 residues. CDR3 amino acids: CASSQASDVSTDTQYF. The CDR3 DNA sequence: TGTGCCAGCAGCCAAGCTAGCGATGTGAGCACAGATACGCAGTATTTT.

The chain has TRBV9 and TRBJ2-7; 12 bases agree with TRBD2. V shed 0 bases, J shed 2 bases, and the junction held 0 bases outside the gene matches. CDR3 size: 15 residues. Germline-derived CDR1 and CDR2 are SGDLS and YYNGEE. The CDR3 sequence: CASSVGTSGAYEQYF. DNA for the CDR3: TGTGCCAGCAGCGTAGGGACTAGCGGGGCCTACGAGCAGTACTTC.

The chain joins TRBV5-1 to TRBJ2-5, with D perhaps being TRBD1 or TRBD2 (5 bases each). The CDR3 length is 13 residues. V lost 4 bases, J lost 3 bases, and 10 bases lay in between. Per germline, CDR1 SGHRS and CDR2 YFSETQ. CDR3 sequence: CASSPGPEETQYF. In DNA form, the CDR3 reads TGCGCCAGCAGCCCGGGGCCCGAAGAGACCCAGTACTTC.

This clone was observed a single time. This sequence joins TRBV6-2 or TRBV6-3 and TRBJ1-2; D remains unclear. The length of the CDR3 is 14 residues. Germline V gene data show CDR1 as MNHEY and CDR2 as SVGEGT. V was shortened by 2 bases and J by 0 bases, with 7 bases between the two germline ends. CDR3 sequence (DNA): TGTGCCAGCAGTTACGTGGGGACTAACTATGGCTACACCTTC. Amino acid sequence: CASSYVGTNYGYTF.

DNA for the CDR3: TGTGCCAGCAGCCAGGCTTTCTTT. It yields the protein CASSQAFF. The chain links TRBV5-8 to TRBJ1-1, with D unclear. The CDR3 is 8 amino acids. Looked up from germline, CDR1 is SGHTS and CDR2 is YDEGEE. Trimming cost V 4 bases and J 11 bases, with 3 bases left between them.

The chain couples TRBV4-3 to TRBJ1-5; 7 nucleotides align to TRBD1. The CDR3 has 17 amino acids. Germline loops: CDR1 LGHNA, CDR2 YSLEER. V was pared by 2 bases and J by 5 bases, with 12 bases of the junction left unmatched. The CDR3 is CASSQPWATGVDQPQHF. The CDR3 region has the DNA TGCGCCAGCAGCCAACCTTGGGCAACAGGGGTGGATCAGCCCCAGCATTTT.

This clone has just one count. The J gene is TRBJ2-7, the V gene TRBV7-6; TRBD2 matches at 11 bases. V trimming: 1 base; J trimming: 1 base; junction bases outside the gene matches: 3. Germline V gene sequence: CDR1 SGHVS, CDR2 FNYEAQ. The CDR3 extends over 16 amino acids. CDR3: CASSLGVAGGSYEQYF. For the CDR3, the DNA is TGTGCCAGCAGCTTAGGAGTAGCGGGGGGGTCCTACGAGCAGTACTTC.

This chain joins TRBV20-1 and TRBJ2-5; possibly TRBD1 for D (5 bases). This CDR3 spans 12 amino acids. CDR1 is DFQATT, CDR2 SNEGSKA, per germline (reference sequence). V shed 3 bases and J shed 5 bases, with 10 bases lying between them. The CDR3 DNA sequence: TGCAGTGCTAGTGGGAAGGGGGAGACCCAGTACTTC. It specifies CSASGKGETQYF.

This clone came up a few times. This chain connects TRBV5-1 to TRBJ2-7; no clear D. Germline assignment: CDR1 SGHRS and CDR2 YFSETQ. The CDR3 has 13 amino acids. Trimming pared 0 bases from V and 3 bases from J, leaving 7 bases between. The CDR3 DNA reads as TGCGCCAGCAGCTTGGGAAACTACTACGAGCAGTACTTC. Encoded protein: CASSLGNYYEQYF.

The chain uses TRBV14 and TRBJ2-7, with 9 bases matching TRBD1. Germline V CDR1 and CDR2: SGHDN, FVKESK. V dropped 5 bases and J dropped 6; count of bases not matched to a gene: 11. This CDR3 region has 15 residues. CDR3 DNA sequence: TGTGCCAGCAGCGGGCACAGGGGGCGGTTCTCCGAGCAGTACTTC. Its protein is CASSGHRGRFSEQYF.

V gene TRBV9 combines with J gene TRBJ2-2; 15 bases line up with TRBD2. The CDR3 sequence is 18 residues long. Germline V CDR1 and CDR2: SGDLS, YYNGEE. V lost 3 bases and J lost 6; bases outside the gene matches: 9. The CDR3 here is CASSAGTSGGLLAGELFF. Here the CDR3 DNA reads TGTGCCAGCAGCGCGGGGACTAGCGGGGGGTTGCTTGCCGGGGAGCTGTTTTTT.

The chain joins TRBV3-1 (or the pseudogene TRBV3-2) to TRBJ1-2; D is perhaps TRBD1 (6 bases). The V and J ends lost 5 bases and 3 bases respectively, with 19 bases between them. This CDR3 has 16 amino acids. CDR1 and CDR2 from the germline V gene are LGHDT and YNNKEL (reference sequence). CDR3 residues: CASSTRGGGRDYGYTF. The CDR3 coding sequence is TGTGCCAGCAGCACTAGGGGGGGCGGGAGAGACTATGGCTACACCTTC.

The V gene is TRBV7-2, the J gene TRBJ2-7, with 10 positions matching TRBD1. The trim removed 0 bases at V and 1 base at J, leaving 3 bases unmatched. The CDR3 has 16 residues. Germline V CDR1 and CDR2: SGHTA, FQGNSA. This CDR3 reads CASSLARGQGSYEQYF. CDR3 nucleotides: TGTGCCAGCAGCTTAGCAAGGGGACAGGGGTCCTACGAGCAGTACTTC.

This chain uses TRBV6-5 with TRBJ2-2; 8 bases match TRBD2. The length of the CDR3 is 15 residues. After removal of 4 bases from V and 6 bases from J, the junction contained 7 bases not matched to a gene. Germline V gene data show CDR1 as MNHEY and CDR2 as SVGAGI. The CDR3 DNA reads as TGTGCCAGCAGTTCCCGGGGGGGCGGCGCCGGGGAGCTGTTTTTT. This sequence encodes CASSSRGGGAGELFF.

The DNA for the CDR3 is TGTGCCGGGTCCGGGGGTCGAACATGGGAGACCCAGTACTTC. It specifies CAGSGGRTWETQYF. The chain is built from TRBV2 and TRBJ2-5, with D maybe TRBD2 (6 bases). CDR1 SNHLY and CDR2 FYNNEI come from the germline V gene. The length of the CDR3 is 14 residues. V lost 11 bases and J lost 5, with 21 bases in between.